This TCR beta chain was sequenced during a study of T-cell reconstitution after alpha-beta-depleted transplantation in children. The TCRbeta library was prepared with unique molecular identifiers. TCRdb passed the PCR reads through MiXCR, listing each CDR3 protein once. The sample holds fewer than 120,000 distinct CDR3 sequences; about 9.3% are singletons and the top ten take 6.5% to 9.5%. This clonotype was seen repeatedly, ten times or more. CDR3 length equals 12 residues. V gave up 6 bases and J gave up 8 bases; unmatched junction bases: 4. In germline, CDR1 is DFQATT, CDR2 SNEGSKA (reference sequence).

V is TRBV20-1 and J is TRBJ2-7; 13 bases are a match to TRBD2. This sample comprised PBMCs from the stem cell graft donor, obtained from the stem cell graft. The TCR sequence derives from a human donor who donated a stem cell graft to a child with acute lymphoblastic leukemia. The DNA for the CDR3 is TGCAGTGCCACCGGGACTAGCGGGAAGCAGTACTTC. Its translation is CSATGTSGKQYF.